These T cell receptor beta chains were read from a single sample in a study of response to subunit inactivated influenza vaccine. TCRdb fed the RT-PCR reads into MiXCR, producing one record per CDR3 protein. The repertoire holds some 520,000 distinct CDR3 sequences, with more than 15% as singletons. The specimen was CD4+ T cells sorted from PBMCs, collected 23 months after vaccination. These receptors came from a man aged 50-75 years who received an inactivated influenza vaccine. CDR3s include the opening cysteine and the closing phenylalanine or tryptophan. The D gene is left open where the match is weak. A clone size is listed for some rows: how often the clone was seen (once, few, many), or a class if it is expanded.

V	size	D	J	CDR3	DNA
TRBV4-1	few	-	TRBJ2-3	CASSMGPFTDTQYF	TGCGCCAGCAGCATGGGACCCTTCACAGATACGCAGTATTTT
TRBV12-3/TRBV12-4	many	TRBD1	TRBJ1-6	CASSFRTGAYPFTLHF	TGTGCCAGCAGTTTTAGGACAGGGGCCTATCCATTCACCCTCCACTTT
TRBV5-8	few	-	TRBJ1-1	CASSLEGFNTEAFF	TGTGCCAGCAGCTTGGAAGGGTTTAACACTGAAGCTTTCTTT
TRBV6-5	-	TRBD2	TRBJ2-3	CASSYGAGLDTQYF	TGTGCCAGCAGTTACGGAGCGGGGCTGGATACGCAGTATTTT
TRBV20-1	few	-	TRBJ2-1	CSATLRLPEEDEQFF	TGCAGTGCTACACTTCGACTACCTGAGGAGGATGAGCAGTTCTTC
TRBV6-2/TRBV6-3	few	-	TRBJ1-1	CASRGGGASSEAFF	TGTGCCAGCAGAGGGGGAGGGGCGTCCTCTGAAGCTTTCTTT
TRBV12-3/TRBV12-4	-	-	TRBJ2-3	CASCEGGTDTQYF	TGTGCCAGCTGTGAGGGAGGCACAGATACGCAGTATTTT
TRBV5-1	few	-	TRBJ2-2	CASSLMSHTGELFF	TGCGCCAGCAGCTTAATGTCCCACACCGGGGAGCTGTTTTTT
TRBV5-1	-	-	TRBJ1-1	CASRGLGGGYTEAFF	TGCGCCAGCAGAGGCTTGGGCGGGGGCTACACTGAAGCTTTCTTT
TRBV28	-	-	TRBJ2-3	CASSSTFPGRRGSSTDTQYF	TGTGCCAGCAGTTCTACATTTCCGGGACGGAGGGGATCTAGCACAGATACGCAGTATTTT
TRBV10-3	few	-	TRBJ2-3	CAISESGVSFGDTQYF	TGTGCCATCAGTGAGTCAGGGGTCAGTTTTGGTGATACGCAGTATTTT
TRBV7-2	-	TRBD1	TRBJ1-2	CASSLETGANYGYTF	TGTGCCAGCAGCCTCGAGACAGGGGCTAACTATGGCTACACCTTC
TRBV12-3/TRBV12-4	few	TRBD1	TRBJ2-2	CASSLAPGTGTGELFF	TGTGCCAGCAGTCTAGCCCCAGGGACAGGCACCGGGGAGCTGTTTTTT
TRBV29-1	-	TRBD1	TRBJ1-1	CSVLGTGESSTEAFF	TGCAGCGTGTTAGGGACAGGGGAATCGAGCACTGAAGCTTTCTTT
TRBV19	-	-	TRBJ1-1	CASSIGAGAGTEAFF	TGTGCCAGTAGTATAGGAGCGGGGGCAGGCACTGAAGCTTTCTTT
TRBV20-1	-	TRBD2	TRBJ2-3	CSASGTNTDTQYF	TGCAGTGCTAGCGGGACTAACACAGATACGCAGTATTTT
TRBV9	-	-	TRBJ2-7	CASSVERLSYEQYF	TGTGCCAGCAGCGTAGAGCGCCTCTCCTACGAGCAGTACTTC
TRBV5-1	-	-	TRBJ2-5	CASTPPGGQETQYF	TGCGCCAGCACCCCGCCCGGGGGGCAGGAGACCCAGTACTTC
TRBV7-8	-	-	TRBJ2-2	CASSLASVANTGELFF	TGTGCCAGCAGCCTCGCCTCAGTCGCGAACACCGGGGAGCTGTTTTTT
TRBV12-3/TRBV12-4	-	-	TRBJ1-4	CASSLAFGGREKLFF	TGTGCCAGCAGTTTAGCGTTCGGGGGCCGGGAAAAACTGTTTTTT
TRBV6-6	many	-	TRBJ2-7	CASRGVAYEQYF	TGTGCCAGCAGAGGGGTTGCCTACGAGCAGTACTTC
TRBV12-3/TRBV12-4	many	TRBD2	TRBJ2-1	CASRRTSTNEQFF	TGTGCCAGCAGGAGGACTAGTACCAATGAGCAGTTCTTC
TRBV21-1	-	-	TRBJ1-5	CASSIWGAPGNQPQHF	TGTGCCAGCAGCATATGGGGGGCGCCTGGCAATCAGCCCCAGCATTTT